This T cell receptor (beta chain) is from a study of T cells expressing NK-cell markers. Turning to the study itself: Beta-chain profiling covered CD3+CD56+NKG2C+, CD3+CD56+NKG2C- and CD3+CD56-NKG2C+ sorted subsets.

Germline values: CDR1 SGHTS, CDR2 YDEGEE. There are 15 residues in the CDR3. Reprocessing the 5' RACE reads, TCRdb reports a single entry for every CDR3 protein and omits DNA. Its table lists a few hundred thousand distinct CDR3 sequences. The TCR was taken from a woman in her 50s in good health. The sample comprised blood T cells: a sorted CD56 or NKG2C T cell subset, CD4+ or CD8+ T cells, or bulk PBMC T cells (not recorded which). The rearrangement links TRBV5-8 to TRBJ1-2; TCRdb indicates TRBD1, and absent DNA this call remains unverified. CDR3 residues: CASSFDSTGFYGYTF.